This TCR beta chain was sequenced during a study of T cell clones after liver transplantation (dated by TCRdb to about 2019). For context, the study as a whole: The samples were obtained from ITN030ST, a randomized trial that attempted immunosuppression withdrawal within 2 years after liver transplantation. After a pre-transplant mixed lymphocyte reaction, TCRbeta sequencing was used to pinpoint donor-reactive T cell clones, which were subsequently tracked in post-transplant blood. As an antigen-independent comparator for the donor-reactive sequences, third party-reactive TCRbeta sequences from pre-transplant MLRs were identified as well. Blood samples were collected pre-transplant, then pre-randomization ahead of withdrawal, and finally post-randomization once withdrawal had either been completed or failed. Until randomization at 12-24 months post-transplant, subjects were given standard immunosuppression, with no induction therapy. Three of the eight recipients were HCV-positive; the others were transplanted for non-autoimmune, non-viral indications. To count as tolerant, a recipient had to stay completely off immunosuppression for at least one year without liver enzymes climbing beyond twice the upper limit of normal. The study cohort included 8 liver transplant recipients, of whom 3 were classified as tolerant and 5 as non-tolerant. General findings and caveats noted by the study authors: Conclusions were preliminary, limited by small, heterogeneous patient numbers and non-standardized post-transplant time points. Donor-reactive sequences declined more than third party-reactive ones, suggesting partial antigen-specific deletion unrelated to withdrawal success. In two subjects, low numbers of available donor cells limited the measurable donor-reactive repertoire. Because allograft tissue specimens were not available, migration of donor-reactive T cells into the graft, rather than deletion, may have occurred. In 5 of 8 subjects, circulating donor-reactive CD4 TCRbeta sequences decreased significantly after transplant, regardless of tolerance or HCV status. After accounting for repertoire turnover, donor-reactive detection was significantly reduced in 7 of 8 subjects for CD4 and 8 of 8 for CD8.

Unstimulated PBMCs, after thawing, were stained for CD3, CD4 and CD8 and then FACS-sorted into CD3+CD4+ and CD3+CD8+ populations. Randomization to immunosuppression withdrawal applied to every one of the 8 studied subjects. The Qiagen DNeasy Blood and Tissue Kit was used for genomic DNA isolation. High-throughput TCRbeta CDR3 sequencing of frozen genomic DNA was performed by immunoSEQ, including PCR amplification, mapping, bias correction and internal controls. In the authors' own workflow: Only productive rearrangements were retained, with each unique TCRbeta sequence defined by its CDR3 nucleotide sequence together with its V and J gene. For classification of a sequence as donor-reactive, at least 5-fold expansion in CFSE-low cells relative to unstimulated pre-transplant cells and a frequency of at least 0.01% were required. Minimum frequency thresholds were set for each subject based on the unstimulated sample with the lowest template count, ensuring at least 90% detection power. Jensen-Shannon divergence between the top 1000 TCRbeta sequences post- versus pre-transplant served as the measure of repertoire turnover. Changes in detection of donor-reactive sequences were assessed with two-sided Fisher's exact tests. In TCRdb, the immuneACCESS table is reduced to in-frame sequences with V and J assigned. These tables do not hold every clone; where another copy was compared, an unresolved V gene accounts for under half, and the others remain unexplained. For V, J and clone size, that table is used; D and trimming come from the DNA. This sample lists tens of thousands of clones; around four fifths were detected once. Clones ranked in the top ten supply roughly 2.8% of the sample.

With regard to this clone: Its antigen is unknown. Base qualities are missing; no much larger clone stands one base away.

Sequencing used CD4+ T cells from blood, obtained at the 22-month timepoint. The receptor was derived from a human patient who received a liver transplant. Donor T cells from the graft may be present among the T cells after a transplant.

The CDR3: CASSLANLGTDTQYF. The bases are TGCGCCAGCAGCTTGGCCAACCTGGGTACAGATACGCAGTATTTT. The sequence joins TRBV5-1 to TRBJ2-3; too little of a D gene remains to name it. The CDR3, from cysteine to phenylalanine, totals 15 residues. The sequence is cut down to CDR3 DNA, 45 bases in frame from base 1. The junction carries 11 bases between V and J, which are trimmed by 0 bases and 3 bases respectively. For CDR1 and CDR2, the germline V gene lists SGHRS and YFSETQ.